This is a list of T cell receptor beta chains from one sample in a study of T cells after yellow fever vaccination. TCRdb re-derived calls from the 5' RACE reads in MiXCR, one entry per CDR3 protein. The table lists around 590,000 distinct CDR3 sequences, more than 9% of them singletons. The starting material was PBMCs, obtained on the day of the yellow fever booster vaccination. These receptors came from a man between 25 and 39 years old who received the YFV17D yellow fever vaccine. The CDR3 runs from the conserved cysteine through the conserved F or W. A D gene is named only where the DNA matches it firmly. Only some rows state a clone size, as once, few, many or a class for expanded clones.

clone_size	v_call	d_call	j_call	cdr3_nt	cdr3_aa
few	TRBV7-9	-	TRBJ2-6	TGTGCCAGCAGCGCATTTGGGAGCGGGGCCAACGTCCTGACTTTC	CASSAFGSGANVLTF
-	TRBV12-3/TRBV12-4	-	TRBJ1-1	TGTGCCAGCAAGGTCGGGAACACTGAAGCTTTCTTT	CASKVGNTEAFF
-	TRBV7-8	TRBD2	TRBJ2-2	TGTGCCAGCAGCCGCCATGGACTAGCGGCGAACACCGGGGAGCTGTTTTTT	CASSRHGLAANTGELFF
-	TRBV6-2/TRBV6-3	-	TRBJ1-5	TGTGCCAGCAGACTAACCGGGCAAAATCAGCCCCAGCATTTT	CASRLTGQNQPQHF
few	TRBV7-2	TRBD2	TRBJ2-7	TGTGCCAGCAGCGCTACGGGGGGGTCCAGGAGCGAGCAGTACTTC	CASSATGGSRSEQYF
-	TRBV5-1	TRBD1	TRBJ2-3	TGCGCCAGCAGCCTTGGACAGGGGTCGCAGTATTTT	CASSLGQGSQYF
-	TRBV5-6	-	TRBJ2-4	TGTGCCAGGAGCCCCCGGGACCATCTTAACATTCAGTACTTC	CARSPRDHLNIQYF
many	TRBV5-1	-	TRBJ2-2	TGCGCCAGCAGCTTGGAGCCCACCGGGGAGCTGTTTTTT	CASSLEPTGELFF
-	TRBV24-1	TRBD2	TRBJ2-1	TGTGCCACCAGTGATTTGTGGCTAGCGGGTGATCTTAACCAGTTCTTC	CATSDLWLAGDLNQFF
-	TRBV11-1	TRBD1	TRBJ2-4	TGTGCCAGCAGCCGAAACCTCCAGACCGGGACAGGGTTTATGGCCAAAAACATTCAGTACTTC	CASSRNLQTGTGFMAKNIQYF
-	TRBV20-1	-	TRBJ2-7	TGCAGTGGAACAGGACCCCGGGGAGAGCAGTACTTC	CSGTGPRGEQYF
-	TRBV9	-	TRBJ2-7	TGTGCCAGCGGAGGGGACAGCTACGAGCAGTACTTC	CASGGDSYEQYF
few	TRBV6-1	-	TRBJ1-1	TGTGCCAGCGGTGCCGTCTTAAACACTGAAGCTTTCTTT	CASGAVLNTEAFF
few	TRBV5-1	-	TRBJ2-5	TGCGCCAGCAGCTTGGCGGGACCGAAGGAACAAGAGACCCAGTACTTC	CASSLAGPKEQETQYF
-	TRBV6-2/TRBV6-3	TRBD2	TRBJ2-1	TGTGCCAGCAGTGGGCTTCTAGCGGGGTCTTACAATGAGCAGTTCTTC	CASSGLLAGSYNEQFF
many	TRBV28	TRBD2	TRBJ2-7	TGTGCCAGCAGTTCCGCGCATAGCGGGAGTGGCGACGAGCAGTACTTC	CASSSAHSGSGDEQYF
-	TRBV6-2/TRBV6-3	TRBD2	TRBJ2-5	TGTGCCAGCACCCAAGCGGGAGATTTCCAGTACTTC	CASTQAGDFQYF
many	TRBV4-3	-	TRBJ2-1	TGCGCCAGCAGCCAACTCCGGGACGTCTCCTACAATGAGCAGTTCTTC	CASSQLRDVSYNEQFF
-	TRBV5-1	-	TRBJ2-3	TGCGCCAGCAGCTTGGCGGCACACGCGAGCACAGATACGCAGTATTTT	CASSLAAHASTDTQYF
-	TRBV12-3/TRBV12-4	TRBD2	TRBJ2-3	TGTGCCAGCGGAAGGACTAGCGGCGTTACGCAGTATTTT	CASGRTSGVTQYF
many	TRBV20-1	-	TRBJ2-2	TGCAGTGCGCGAAGATCCGGGGAGCTGTTTTTT	CSARRSGELFF
-	TRBV20-1	TRBD2	TRBJ2-1	TGCAGTGCTAGTCTAGCCCTAGCGGGAGCCTACAATGAGCAGTTCTTC	CSASLALAGAYNEQFF
many	TRBV7-8	-	TRBJ2-3	TGTGCCAGCAGCTTAGGGTTGTGGGACGCAGATACGCAGTATTTT	CASSLGLWDADTQYF
-	TRBV20-1	TRBD2	TRBJ2-7	TGCAGTGCCGTACTAGCGGGAGCCGACGAGCAGTACTTC	CSAVLAGADEQYF
few	TRBV7-9	-	TRBJ2-5	TGTGCCAGCACTTGGGCGGGGCTGCAAGAGACCCAGTACTTC	CASTWAGLQETQYF
few	TRBV29-1	-	TRBJ2-7	TGCAGCGTTGGAGGGCCAGGGCCCTACGAGCAGTACTTC	CSVGGPGPYEQYF
-	TRBV4-2	TRBD1	TRBJ2-5	TGTGCCAGCAGCCGGGACAGGGGCTCGGAGACCCAGTACTTC	CASSRDRGSETQYF
-	TRBV9	TRBD2	TRBJ2-3	TGTGCCAGCAGCGCCCTAGCGGGAGGGACAGATACGCAGTATTTT	CASSALAGGTDTQYF
-	TRBV6-2/TRBV6-3	TRBD2	TRBJ2-7	TGTGCCAGCACTATCGGGGGACTAGCGAGCGAGCAGTACTTC	CASTIGGLASEQYF
few	TRBV20-1	-	TRBJ2-7	TGCAGTGCCGGTGAGGGTTTCCCCTACGAGCAGTACTTC	CSAGEGFPYEQYF
-	TRBV24-1	-	TRBJ2-2	TGTGCCACCAGCGATGCCGGGAGCCCAGCCGGGGAGCTGTTTTTT	CATSDAGSPAGELFF
few	TRBV20-1	-	TRBJ2-2	TGCAGTGCTAGAGATGCGTCGACCACCGGGGAGCTGTTTTTT	CSARDASTTGELFF
-	TRBV10-3	TRBD2	TRBJ2-3	TGTGCCATCAGTACCGGGACTAGCGATACCACAGATACGCAGTATTTT	CAISTGTSDTTDTQYF
-	TRBV29-1	-	TRBJ2-1	TGCAGCGTTGAGGACCCAGGGCGGGGCTACAATGAGCAGTTCTTC	CSVEDPGRGYNEQFF
few	TRBV2	-	TRBJ1-5	TGTGCCAGCAGTGAGGCGGGCAATCAGCCCCAGCATTTT	CASSEAGNQPQHF
-	TRBV7-2	-	TRBJ2-3	TGTGCCAGCAGCTTAGCATCCGTGGGAGATACGCAGTATTTT	CASSLASVGDTQYF
few	TRBV19	-	TRBJ2-2	TGTGCCAGTAGTATCCCTCCCCCCGGGGAGCTGTTTTTT	CASSIPPPGELFF
few	TRBV5-1	-	TRBJ2-2	TGCGCCAGCGAAAAGGGTGTAAGCACCGGGGAGCTGTTTTTT	CASEKGVSTGELFF
-	TRBV5-1	TRBD2	TRBJ2-3	TGCGCCAGCAGCTTATTGACTAGCGGGACAGATACGCAGTATTTT	CASSLLTSGTDTQYF
-	TRBV24-1	-	TRBJ1-2	TGTGCCACCAGTGCCGACACGCTGTCAAGCTACACCTTC	CATSADTLSSYTF
few	TRBV4-2	TRBD2	TRBJ2-7	TGTGCCAGCAGCCAAGACTCGAACAGCGGGAGGGCCCGGGACTTC	CASSQDSNSGRARDF
-	TRBV28	-	TRBJ2-7	TGTGCCACCGTGCGGGACATCGGCTCCTACGAGCAGTACTTC	CATVRDIGSYEQYF
few	TRBV7-2	TRBD2	TRBJ2-7	TGTGCCAGCAGCCTACAGAGCAGCGGGACGACCTACGAGCAGTACTTC	CASSLQSSGTTYEQYF
few	TRBV6-1	TRBD2	TRBJ2-1	TGTGCCAGTAGCCATGGCGGGAGGGGGGACAATGAGCAGTTCTTC	CASSHGGRGDNEQFF
few	TRBV2	TRBD1	TRBJ2-2	TGTGCCAGCCGTGGCTCAGGGGGCACCGGGGAGCTGTTTTTT	CASRGSGGTGELFF
few	TRBV15	-	TRBJ2-1	TGTGCCACCAGCAGCCCCTCCAAGGACACCAACAATGAGCAGTTCTTC	CATSSPSKDTNNEQFF
-	TRBV11-2	TRBD1	TRBJ1-2	TGTGCCAGCAGTACAGGGGATGGCTACACCTTC	CASSTGDGYTF
few	TRBV5-5	TRBD2	TRBJ2-5	TGTGCCAGCAGCTCGGGACTAGCGGGACGGGAGACCCAGTACTTC	CASSSGLAGRETQYF
few	TRBV12-3/TRBV12-4	TRBD1	TRBJ1-2	TGTGCCAGCAGTTCGTACACAGGGGGCGCCCATTATGGCTACACCTTC	CASSSYTGGAHYGYTF
few	TRBV24-1	-	TRBJ2-5	TGTGCCACCAGTGATCCACGGGACGCCCAAGAGACCCAGTACTTC	CATSDPRDAQETQYF
many	TRBV5-5	-	TRBJ2-3	TGTGCCAGCAGCTTGGGACACGAAGTCCATACGCAGTATTTT	CASSLGHEVHTQYF
few	TRBV6-5	-	TRBJ2-7	TGTGCCAGCATTTCGAGCCAGCGCTACGAGCAGTACTTC	CASISSQRYEQYF
-	TRBV20-1	-	TRBJ2-7	TGCAGTGCTATCCTGTCAGGTTTTGGGGGGAATTTCCCTCACGAGCAGTACTTC	CSAILSGFGGNFPHEQYF
few	TRBV18	-	TRBJ2-5	TGTGCCAGCTGCCCCTCTGGAACGTCCAAAGAGACCCAGTACTTC	CASCPSGTSKETQYF